Presented here are 27 T cell receptor beta chains from one specimen sequenced in a study of blood T cells in healthy people across ages. Next came a second PCR, run for roughly 6 to 11 cycles, which used a sample-barcoded 5' primer along with a J-beta primer mix. TCRdb passed the 5' RACE reads through MiXCR, listing each CDR3 protein once. The sample lists approximately 1.5 million distinct CDR3 sequences, 30% to 35% occurring once. The sequenced material came from blood. The receptors stem from a woman aged 25 to 39 in good health.

The chain uses TRBV4-1 and TRBJ2-1; D gene ambiguous. This CDR3 has 15 amino acids. The germline gives CDR1 MGHRA, CDR2 YSYEKL. V was clipped by 1 base and J by 9 bases, with 16 bases between them. The CDR3: CASSQGGTYGAEQFF. CDR3 DNA sequence: TGCGCCAGCAGCCAAGGAGGTACCTACGGTGCTGAGCAGTTCTTC.

This clonotype was counted at least ten times. This chain uses TRBV29-1 with TRBJ2-7; possible D gene TRBD1, 6 bases. The germline gives CDR1 SQVTM, CDR2 ANQGSEA. Trimming took 0 bases from V and 6 from J, leaving 12 bases between them. The CDR3 covers 13 residues. CDR3 DNA: TGCAGCGTTGAAGATCACAGGGTTGCCGAGCAGTACTTC. Amino acids: CSVEDHRVAEQYF.

This clonotype was counted a single time. A read error may be the cause here, since a much bigger clone is one base away. The chain combines TRBV29-1 with TRBJ2-1; 9 bases are shared with TRBD1. Germline assignment: CDR1 SQVTM and CDR2 ANQGSEA. The CDR3 contains 14 residues. The CDR3 nucleotides read TGCAGCGTCCAGGTGGGACAGGGCTACGATGAGCAGTTCTTC. It specifies CSVQVGQGYDEQFF.

The J gene is TRBJ2-7, the V gene TRBV7-6; 8 positions agree with TRBD2. CDR3 length: 14 residues. The germline gives CDR1 SGHVS, CDR2 FNYEAQ. V trimming: 5 bases; J trimming: 5 bases; junction bases outside the gene matches: 8. CDR3 in amino acids: CASSPWTSFNEQYF. As DNA, the CDR3 is TGTGCCAGCAGCCCATGGACTAGCTTCAACGAGCAGTACTTC.

The gene calls are TRBV14 and TRBJ1-2; tentative D call: TRBD1 (5 bases). Germline loops: CDR1 SGHDN, CDR2 FVKESK. The ends were cut back, 4 bases at V and 6 bases at J, with 9 bases in the middle. The length of the CDR3 is 12 residues. DNA of the CDR3: TGTGCCAGCAGCCGAGCAGGGAATGGCTACACCTTC. Its translation is CASSRAGNGYTF.

This clonotype was observed many times. This chain connects TRBV3-1 to TRBJ1-2; tentative D call: TRBD1 (5 bases). The ends were cut back, 2 bases at V and 7 bases at J, with 17 bases in the middle. Germline loops: CDR1 LGHDT, CDR2 YNNKEL (reference sequence). This CDR3 spans 15 amino acids. CDR3 amino acids: CASSQTQGRAGGYTF. The CDR3, as DNA: TGTGCCAGCAGCCAAACCCAAGGCAGGGCCGGTGGCTACACCTTC.

This clonotype occurred once. V and J are TRBV5-1 and TRBJ2-1; TRBD2 aligns across 11 bases. The CDR3 consists of 16 residues. Germline CDR1 reads SGHRS; CDR2 reads YFSETQ. With 4 bases clipped from V and 6 bases from J, the junction kept 9 bases outside the gene matches. The CDR3 loop is CASSPLAGGTSNEQFF. CDR3 nucleotides: TGCGCCAGCAGCCCGCTAGCGGGGGGAACGAGCAATGAGCAGTTCTTC.

On this clonotype itself: Since a much larger clone is just one base distant, this may be a read error. V is TRBV7-2 and J is TRBJ2-7; 7 bases line up with TRBD1. The CDR3 extends over 15 amino acids. In germline, CDR1 is SGHTA, CDR2 FQGNSA. CDR3 loop: CASSITGVPSCEQYF. CDR3 coding DNA: TGTGCCAGCAGCATAACAGGGGTCCCGTCCTGCGAGCAGTACTTC.

The chain employs TRBV20-1 and TRBJ2-5; D may be TRBD1 (5 bases). In germline, CDR1 is DFQATT, CDR2 SNEGSKA (reference sequence). The CDR3 is 12 amino acids. Trimming removed 7 bases from V and 4 bases from J, with 13 bases in between. CDR3: CSVSLQAETQYF. For the CDR3, the DNA is TGCAGTGTATCACTACAGGCAGAGACCCAGTACTTC.

This clonotype was picked up a small number of times. The rearrangement uses TRBV5-1 and TRBJ2-4; tentatively, D is TRBD2 (5 bases). The J call is doubtful: the DNA matches TRBJ2-7 better. The CDR3 has 15 residues. Germline CDR1 and CDR2: SGHRS and YFSETQ. The CDR3 nucleotides are TGCGCCAGCAGCCCTGGACCTTCCCGGGACTACGAGCAGTACTTC. Translated, it gives CASSPGPSRDYEQYF.

The chain has TRBV10-2 and TRBJ1-4; TRBD1 matches at 11 bases. Germline CDR1 reads WSHSY; CDR2 reads SAAADI. Losses at the gene ends were 3 bases for V and 7 bases for J; bases not matched to a gene: 4. This CDR3 contains 15 residues. CDR3 in amino acids: CASSEGQGAGEKLFF. The CDR3 nucleotides read TGCGCCAGCAGTGAAGGACAGGGGGCCGGTGAAAAACTGTTTTTT.

Concerning this clonotype: A much more abundant neighbour one base away suggests this may be a read error. The rearrangement joins TRBV20-1 to TRBJ2-4; 8 bases line up with TRBD1. Germline CDR1 is DFQATT and CDR2 is SNEGSKA (reference sequence). The length of the CDR3 is 14 residues. This CDR3 is CSASQGAAKSIQYF. CDR3 DNA: TGCAGTGCTAGTCAGGGGGCTGCCAAAAGCATTCAGTACTTC.

The chain carries TRBV3-1 and TRBJ2-1, with D perhaps matching TRBD2 (6 bases). Trimming cost V 3 bases and J 4 bases, with 16 bases left between them. Germline CDR1 LGHDT, CDR2 YNNKEL (reference sequence). The CDR3 loop spans 16 amino acids. As DNA, the CDR3 is TGTGCCAGCAGCCAGGTCGGGAGCTTAGGATACAATGAGCAGTTCTTC. Its protein product is CASSQVGSLGYNEQFF.

V and J are TRBV4-1 and TRBJ1-4; D gene unclear. CDR1 and CDR2 from the germline V gene are MGHRA and YSYEKL. With 0 bases removed from V and 8 bases from J, the gap between germline ends came to 16 bases. CDR3 length: 16 amino acids. CDR3 sequence (DNA): TGCGCCAGCAGCCAAGATACGGCAGCTCGAAGGGAAAAACTGTTTTTT. Encoded protein: CASSQDTAARREKLFF.

The V gene is TRBV15, the J gene TRBJ1-1; no clear D. Germline V gene lookup returns CDR1 LNHNV and CDR2 YYDKDF (reference sequence). V lost 1 base and J 4 bases, leaving 13 bases between the germline ends. This CDR3 region has 15 residues. DNA of the CDR3: TGTGCCACCAGCAGAGTTGGCAGCTCGGGCACTGAAGCTTTCTTT. This translates into CATSRVGSSGTEAFF.

The V call is TRBV3-1, the J call TRBJ2-1, with D perhaps matching TRBD2 (6 bases). Looked up from germline, CDR1 is LGHDT and CDR2 is YNNKEL (reference sequence). The CDR3 contains 15 residues. V lost 3 bases and J 8 bases, leaving 17 bases between the germline ends. The CDR3 bases are TGTGCCAGCAGCCAGGAGGGTTACCCTGGGGATGAGCAGTTCTTC. Its translation: CASSQEGYPGDEQFF.

This chain links TRBV28 with TRBJ2-2, with 10 bases aligning to TRBD1. The CDR3 spans 15 residues. Losses at the gene ends were 3 bases for V and 5 bases for J; bases not matched to a gene: 3. Germline values: CDR1 MDHEN, CDR2 SYDVKM. The CDR3: CASSFRTGGTGELFF. The CDR3 nucleotides are TGTGCCAGCAGTTTTCGGACAGGGGGGACCGGGGAGCTGTTTTTT. Filled out from reference TRBV28 and TRBJ2-2, the complete variable domain reads DVKVTQSSRYLVKRTGEKVFLECVQDMDHENMFWYRQDPGLGLRLIYFSYDVKMKEKGDIPEGYSVSREKKERFSLILESASTNQTSMYLCASSFRTGGTGELFFGEGSRLTVL.

The J gene is TRBJ1-2, the V gene TRBV2, with 8 bases that match TRBD1. V shed 7 bases and J 2 bases; nucleotides not matched to a gene: 3. The germline V gene encodes CDR1 SNHLY and CDR2 FYNNEI. The CDR3 has 13 residues. CDR3: CASNRQGNYGYTF. The CDR3 coding sequence is TGTGCCAGCAACAGACAGGGGAACTATGGCTACACCTTC.

This clonotype was detected many times. In DNA form, the CDR3 reads TGCGCCAGCAGCCAAGGACTAGTATCCTACAATGAGCAGTTCTTC. Its protein product is CASSQGLVSYNEQFF. The rearrangement uses TRBV4-1 and TRBJ2-1; maybe TRBD2 (6 bases). Trimming shortened V by 1 base and J by 1 base, and 8 bases separated the two germline ends. Germline CDR1 and CDR2: MGHRA and YSYEKL. The CDR3 loop spans 15 amino acids.

This clonotype was seen a handful of times. The chain is built from TRBV5-5 and TRBJ2-2, with a possible D match to TRBD2 (5 bases). The CDR3 spans 14 residues. The germline gives CDR1 SGHKS, CDR2 YYEKEE (reference sequence). Trimming pared 4 bases from V and 0 bases from J, leaving 7 bases between. The CDR3 bases are TGTGCCAGCAGCGAGAGGGCGAACACCGGGGAGCTGTTTTTT. Its translation: CASSERANTGELFF.

This clonotype is a singleton in its sample. For the CDR3, the DNA is TGTGCCAGCAGTTCTCAAACCGGAGCTTTCTTT. Translated: CASSSQTGAFF. This chain uses TRBV28 with TRBJ1-1, with D hard to call. This CDR3 is 11 amino acids long. The V end was cut by 4 bases, the J end by 10 bases, with 10 bases between. CDR1 is MDHEN, CDR2 SYDVKM, per germline.

The chain is built from TRBV13 and TRBJ2-7, with 8 bases aligning to TRBD2. Trimming removed 7 bases from V and 9 bases from J; junction bases left unmatched: 5. This CDR3 has 11 amino acids. The germline CDR1 and CDR2 sequences are PRHDT and FYEKMQ (reference sequence). The DNA for the CDR3 is TGTGCCAGCACCAACGGGGGGGGGCAGTACTTC. Translating gives CASTNGGGQYF.

This rearrangement joins TRBV28 to TRBJ2-4; no definite D call. The CDR3 is made up of 13 amino acids. Germline loops: CDR1 MDHEN, CDR2 SYDVKM. Trimming stripped 9 bases from V and 6 bases from J, with 15 bases between. The CDR3 sequence is CASRTPTGNIQYF. In DNA form, the CDR3 reads TGTGCCAGTCGAACCCCGACGGGAAACATTCAGTACTTC. Full variable domain (missing parts from reference TRBV28 and TRBJ2-4): DVKVTQSSRYLVKRTGEKVFLECVQDMDHENMFWYRQDPGLGLRLIYFSYDVKMKEKGDIPEGYSVSREKKERFSLILESASTNQTSMYLCASRTPTGNIQYFGAGTRLSVL.

This clonotype was picked up a small number of times. J is TRBJ2-1 and V is TRBV12-3 or TRBV12-4; D ambiguous. There are 17 residues in the CDR3. The V and J ends lost 0 bases and 0 bases respectively, with 12 bases between them. The CDR3 DNA follows: TGTGCCAGCAGTTTAGCGGCATACCGGAGCTCCTACAATGAGCAGTTCTTC. Translating gives CASSLAAYRSSYNEQFF.

This clonotype was observed many times. The V and J genes are TRBV20-1 and TRBJ2-1; 11 bases are a match to TRBD2. CDR3 size: 17 residues. V lost 2 bases and J lost 0; bases outside the gene matches: 6. Germline values: CDR1 DFQATT, CDR2 SNEGSKA (reference sequence). The CDR3 bases are TGCAGTGCTAGACTAGCGGGAGGAAGGAGCTCCTACAATGAGCAGTTCTTC. This sequence encodes CSARLAGGRSSYNEQFF.

This clonotype was recorded at least ten times. The V gene is TRBV27, the J gene TRBJ1-5; 7 positions agree with TRBD1. Germline V gene data show CDR1 as MNHEY and CDR2 as SMNVEV (reference sequence). The CDR3 length is 15 residues. J lost 7 bases, V lost 0 bases, and 6 bases had no gene match. The CDR3 DNA reads TGTGCCAGCAGTTTATCAGGGGGCGGAGGACAGCCCCAGCATTTT. This translates into CASSLSGGGGQPQHF.

This chain links TRBV5-1 with TRBJ2-7; 12 positions match TRBD2. There are 17 residues in the CDR3. The germline V gene has CDR1 SGHRS and CDR2 YFSETQ. The V segment lost 2 bases and the J segment 9 bases; nucleotides outside the gene matches: 15. CDR3 in amino acids: CASSFKASGRADSVQYF. The CDR3 nucleotides are TGCGCCAGCAGCTTTAAGGCTAGCGGGAGGGCCGATTCTGTGCAGTACTTC.